The TCR beta chain described here comes from a study (dated by TCRdb to 2016 to 2017). On this clonotype itself: Its antigen is still unknown. Base qualities are not at hand, and no much larger clone is one base apart.

The protocol used for the library was RT-PCR. This sample was sequenced with an Illumina MiSeq. TCRdb handled the public reads itself, with Q25 trimming in fastp and clone calling in MiXCR, and kept productive beta chains. A single entry per CDR3 protein holds the most common genes and DNA from its merged rows. The sample records hundreds of thousands of distinct CDR3 sequences, approximately 14% of which are singletons. The top ten clonotypes cover 3% to 4.5% of the sample. Trimming at the junction amounts to 4 bases on V and 2 bases on J, and the germline ends lie 18 bases apart. Taken from cysteine to phenylalanine, the CDR3 has 16 residues. CDR3 DNA is the only sequence kept; it has 48 bases, read in frame from the first base. Reading the germline V gene gives CDR1 MDHEN and CDR2 SYDVKM.

The sequence links TRBV28 to TRBJ2-7, with a weak D call of TRBD1 (7 bases match). The receptor was isolated from a female donor in good health, serving as a healthy control. Sequences were obtained from memory CD4+ T cells from blood. CDR3 region: CASSSTQGGAAYEQYF. The DNA sequence is given as TGTGCCAGCAGTTCCACCCAGGGGGGAGCCGCCTACGAGCAGTACTTC.